This T cell receptor (beta chain) was identified in a study of blood T cell repertoires in COVID-19. Trimming took 5 bases from V and 5 from J, leaving 10 bases between them. The germline CDR1 and CDR2 sequences are LNHDA and SQIVND (reference sequence). This CDR3 region has 13 residues. Only in-frame clones appear in the TCRdb table, and some are missing; sequencing was by immunoSEQ multiplex PCR. The table includes about 73,000 clones, roughly three quarters detected once. The sequence came from a man between 65 and 85 years old with COVID-19, enrolled during active disease. The rearrangement joins TRBV19 to TRBJ2-1, with a tentative D call TRBD2 (6 bases). Sequenced: peripheral blood. CDR3 nucleotide sequence: TGTGCCAGTAGTCCGGCGGGACACAATGAGCAGTTCTTC. As protein: CASSPAGHNEQFF.